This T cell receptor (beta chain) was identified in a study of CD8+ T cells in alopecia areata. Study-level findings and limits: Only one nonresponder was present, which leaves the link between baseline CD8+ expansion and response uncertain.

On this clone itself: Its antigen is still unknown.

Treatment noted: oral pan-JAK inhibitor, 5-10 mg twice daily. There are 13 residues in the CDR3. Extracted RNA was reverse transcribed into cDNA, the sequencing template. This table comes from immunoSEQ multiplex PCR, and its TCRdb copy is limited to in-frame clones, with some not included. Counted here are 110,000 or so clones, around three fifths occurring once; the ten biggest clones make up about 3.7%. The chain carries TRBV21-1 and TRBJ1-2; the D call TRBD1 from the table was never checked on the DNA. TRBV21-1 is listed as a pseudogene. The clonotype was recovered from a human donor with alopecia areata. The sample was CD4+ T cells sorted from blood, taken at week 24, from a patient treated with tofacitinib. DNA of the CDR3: TGTGCCAGCAGCAACTTAAGGGACAGGGGCTACACCTTC. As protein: CASSNLRDRGYTF.